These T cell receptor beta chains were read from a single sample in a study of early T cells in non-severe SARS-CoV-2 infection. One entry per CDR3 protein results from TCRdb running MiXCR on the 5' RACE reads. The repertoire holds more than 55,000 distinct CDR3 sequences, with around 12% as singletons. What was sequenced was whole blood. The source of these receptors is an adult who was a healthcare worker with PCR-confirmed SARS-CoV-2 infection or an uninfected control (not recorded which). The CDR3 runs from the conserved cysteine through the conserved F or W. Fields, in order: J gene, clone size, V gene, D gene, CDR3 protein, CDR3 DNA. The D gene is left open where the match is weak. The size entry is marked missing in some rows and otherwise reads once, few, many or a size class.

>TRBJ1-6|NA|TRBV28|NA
CASDRRIYNSPLHF
TGTGCCTCGGATAGGAGGATCTATAATTCACCCCTCCACTTT
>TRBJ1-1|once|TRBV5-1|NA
CASRPAGIPGTEAFF
TGCGCCAGCAGACCGGCGGGGATCCCGGGGACTGAAGCTTTCTTT
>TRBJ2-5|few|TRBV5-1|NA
CASSLRGSYQETQYF
TGCGCCAGCAGCTTGCGGGGCTCGTACCAAGAGACCCAGTACTTC
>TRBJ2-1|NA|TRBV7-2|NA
CASSPRNPAGHEQFF
TGTGCCAGCAGCCCCCGGAACCCGGCAGGCCATGAGCAGTTCTTC
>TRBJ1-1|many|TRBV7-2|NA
CASSLVWWGKNTEAFF
TGTGCCAGCAGCTTAGTCTGGTGGGGCAAAAACACTGAAGCTTTCTTT
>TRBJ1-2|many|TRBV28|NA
CASIAAEGIRGYTF
TGTGCCAGCATCGCCGCGGAGGGTATCAGAGGCTACACCTTC
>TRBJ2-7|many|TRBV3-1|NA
CASSQEDSYEQYF
TGTGCCAGCAGCCAAGAGGACTCCTACGAGCAGTACTTC
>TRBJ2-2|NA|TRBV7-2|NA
CASSPGAFTGELFF
TGTGCCAGCAGCCCCGGCGCTTTCACCGGGGAGCTGTTTTTT
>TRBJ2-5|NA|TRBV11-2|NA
CASNLPGSGQETQYF
TGTGCCAGCAATTTACCCGGGAGTGGGCAAGAGACCCAGTACTTC
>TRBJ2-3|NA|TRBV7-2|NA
CASSPGTLNTDTQYF
TGTGCCAGCAGCCCGGGAACTCTCAACACAGATACGCAGTATTTT
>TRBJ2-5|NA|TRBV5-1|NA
CASSLTSRPIQETQYF
TGCGCCAGCAGCTTGACTAGCAGACCCATCCAAGAGACCCAGTACTTC
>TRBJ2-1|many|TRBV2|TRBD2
CASNNVLAGGTYNEQFF
TGTGCCAGTAATAACGTGCTAGCGGGAGGAACCTACAATGAGCAGTTCTTC
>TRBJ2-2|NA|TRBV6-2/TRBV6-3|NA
CASSYPRDLRELFF
TGTGCCAGCAGTTACCCGAGGGACTTAAGGGAGCTGTTTTTT
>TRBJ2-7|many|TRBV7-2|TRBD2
CASSEKRLTSGGVTYEQYF
TGTGCCAGCAGCGAAAAAAGGCTAACTAGCGGGGGAGTTACCTACGAGCAGTACTTC
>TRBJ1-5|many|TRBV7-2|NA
CASKDPGQANQPQHF
TGTGCCAGCAAGGACCCGGGACAAGCTAATCAGCCCCAGCATTTT
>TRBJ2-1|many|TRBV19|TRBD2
CASSITSGTYNEQFF
TGTGCCAGTAGTATAACTAGCGGGACCTACAATGAGCAGTTCTTC
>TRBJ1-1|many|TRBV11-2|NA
CASSPAWARNMNTEAFF
TGTGCCAGCAGTCCAGCGTGGGCTCGTAACATGAACACTGAAGCTTTCTTT
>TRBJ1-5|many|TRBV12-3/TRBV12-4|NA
CASRGSNQPQHF
TGTGCCAGCAGGGGGAGCAATCAGCCCCAGCATTTT
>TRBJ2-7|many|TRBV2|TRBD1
CASTGQGLSYEQYF
TGTGCCAGCACCGGACAGGGGTTGTCCTACGAGCAGTACTTC
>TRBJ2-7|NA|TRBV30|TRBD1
CAWRRQGLYEQYF
TGTGCCTGGAGGAGACAGGGTTTATACGAGCAGTACTTC
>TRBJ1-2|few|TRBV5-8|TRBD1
CASSLKGADYGYTF
TGTGCCAGCAGCTTGAAGGGGGCCGACTATGGCTACACCTTC
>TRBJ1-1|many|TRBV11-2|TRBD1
CASSSSTGSRNTEAFF
TGTGCCAGCAGCTCTTCGACAGGGTCGAGAAACACTGAAGCTTTCTTT
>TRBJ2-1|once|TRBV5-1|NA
CASSLSSHTLGNEQFF
TGCGCCAGCAGCTTGTCGAGTCATACTCTGGGCAATGAGCAGTTCTTC
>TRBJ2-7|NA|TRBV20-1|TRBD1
CSAVPTGGSYEQYF
TGCAGTGCCGTCCCAACAGGGGGCTCCTACGAGCAGTACTTC
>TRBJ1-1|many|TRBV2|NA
CASSEGRATEAFF
TGTGCCAGCAGTGAGGGCAGGGCCACTGAAGCTTTCTTT
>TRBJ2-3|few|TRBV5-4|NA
CASSLQGMGTQYF
TGTGCCAGCAGCTTGCAGGGTATGGGTACGCAGTATTTT
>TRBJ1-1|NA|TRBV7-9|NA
CASSLPGSEAFF
TGTGCCAGCAGCCTCCCCGGGAGTGAAGCTTTCTTT
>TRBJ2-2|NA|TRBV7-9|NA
CASSFSGANTGELFF
TGTGCCAGCAGCTTCAGCGGCGCGAACACCGGGGAGCTGTTTTTT
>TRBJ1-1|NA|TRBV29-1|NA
CSVGRNTEAFF
TGCAGCGTTGGACGGAACACTGAAGCTTTCTTT
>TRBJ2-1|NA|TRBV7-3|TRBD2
CASSPTSGDYNEQFF
TGTGCCAGCAGCCCGACTAGCGGGGACTACAATGAGCAGTTCTTC
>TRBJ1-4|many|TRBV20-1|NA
CSVPEQGGDEKLFF
TGCAGTGTGCCCGAACAGGGAGGGGATGAAAAACTGTTTTTT
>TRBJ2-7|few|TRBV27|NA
CASSLFPPPYEQYF
TGTGCCAGCAGTTTATTCCCCCCACCATACGAGCAGTACTTC
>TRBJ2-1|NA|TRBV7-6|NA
CASSLVSGDNEQFF
TGTGCCAGCAGCTTGGTCTCGGGGGACAATGAGCAGTTCTTC
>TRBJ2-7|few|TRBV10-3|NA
CAISGQPGYEQYF
TGTGCCATCAGTGGACAGCCGGGGTACGAGCAGTACTTC
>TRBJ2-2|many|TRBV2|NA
CASSSAQGTGELFF
TGTGCCAGCAGTTCCGCACAGGGCACCGGGGAGCTGTTTTTT
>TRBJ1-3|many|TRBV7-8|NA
CASSPNRILSGNTIYF
TGTGCCAGCAGCCCTAACAGGATACTATCGGGAAACACCATATATTTT
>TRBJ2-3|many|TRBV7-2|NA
CASSLDPGTDTQYF
TGTGCCAGCAGCTTGGATCCTGGCACAGATACGCAGTATTTT
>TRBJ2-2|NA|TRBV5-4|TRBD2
CASNNGGRTHGELFF
TGTGCCAGCAACAACGGGGGGAGGACTCACGGGGAGCTGTTTTTT
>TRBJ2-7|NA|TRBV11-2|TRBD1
CASSYTGGDEQYF
TGTGCCAGCAGCTATACAGGGGGCGACGAGCAGTACTTC
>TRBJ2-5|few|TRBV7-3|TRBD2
CASSRGVLALETQYF
TGTGCCAGCAGCCGGGGGGTACTAGCATTGGAGACCCAGTACTTC
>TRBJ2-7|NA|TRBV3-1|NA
CASSQLRWGRPYEQYF
TGTGCCAGCAGCCAACTCCGGTGGGGCAGACCCTACGAGCAGTACTTC
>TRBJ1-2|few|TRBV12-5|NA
CASGHGVRSYGYTF
TGTGCTAGTGGCCATGGGGTACGTTCTTATGGCTACACCTTC
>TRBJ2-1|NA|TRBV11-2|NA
CASSLDASEQFF
TGTGCCAGCAGCTTAGATGCGTCGGAGCAGTTCTTC
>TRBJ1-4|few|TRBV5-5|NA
CASSLRDSEKLFF
TGTGCCAGCAGCTTGAGGGATTCCGAAAAACTGTTTTTT
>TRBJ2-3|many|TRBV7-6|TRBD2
CASSFSGGPLTDTQYF
TGTGCCAGCAGCTTCTCGGGGGGGCCCTTGACAGATACGCAGTATTTT